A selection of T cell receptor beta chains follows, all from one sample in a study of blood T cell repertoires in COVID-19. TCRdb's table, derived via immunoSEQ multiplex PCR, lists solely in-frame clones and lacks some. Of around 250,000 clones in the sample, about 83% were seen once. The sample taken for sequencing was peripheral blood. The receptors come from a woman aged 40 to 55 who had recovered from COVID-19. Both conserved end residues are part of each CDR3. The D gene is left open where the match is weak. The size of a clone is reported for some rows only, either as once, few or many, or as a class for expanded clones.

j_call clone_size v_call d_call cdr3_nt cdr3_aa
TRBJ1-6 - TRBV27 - TGTGCCAGCAGTTTAATAGGAGTACGGGACTATTCACCCCTCCACTTT CASSLIGVRDYSPLHF
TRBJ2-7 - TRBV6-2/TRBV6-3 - TGTGCCAGCAGTTACTCGAATTGGCAGGGCTCCTACGAGCAGTACTTC CASSYSNWQGSYEQYF
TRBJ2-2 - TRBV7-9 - TGTGCCAGCAGCTCCCCCGGGACACCGAACACCGGGGAGCTGTTTTTT CASSSPGTPNTGELFF
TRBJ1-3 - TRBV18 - TGTGCCAGCTCACCTCAAACAGGGTCGTCTGGAAACACCATATATTTT CASSPQTGSSGNTIYF
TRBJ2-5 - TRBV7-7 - TGTGCCAGCAGCCCCACCGGGACATCTGGCGAGACCCAGTACTTC CASSPTGTSGETQYF
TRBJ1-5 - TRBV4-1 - TGCGCCAGCAGCCAAGCAGGGGCCAGCAATCAGCCCCAGCATTTT CASSQAGASNQPQHF
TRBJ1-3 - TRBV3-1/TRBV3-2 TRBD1 TGTGCCAGCAGCCAAGGCTCGACAGGGAGCTCTGGAAACACCATATATTTT CASSQGSTGSSGNTIYF
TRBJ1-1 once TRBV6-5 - TGTGCCAGCAGTACCAGGGAACCTTACACTGAAGCTTTCTTT CASSTREPYTEAFF
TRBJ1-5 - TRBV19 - TGTGCCAGTATGTATGCAGGGCAAAGGTGGGGCAATCAGCCCCAGCATTTT CASMYAGQRWGNQPQHF
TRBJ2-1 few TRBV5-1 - TGCGCCAGCAGCTTGGAGTTGGGGGCAGCCTACAATGAGCAGTTCTTC CASSLELGAAYNEQFF
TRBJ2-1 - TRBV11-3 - TGTGCCAGCAGCTTAACTTATGAGCAGTTCTTC CASSLTYEQFF
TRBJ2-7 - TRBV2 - TGTGCCAGCAGTCGGGTCTACGAGCAGTACTTC CASSRVYEQYF
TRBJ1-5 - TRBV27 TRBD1 TGTGCCAGCAGTTTTAGGGGACAGAATCAGCCCCAGCATTTT CASSFRGQNQPQHF
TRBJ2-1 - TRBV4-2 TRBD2 TGTGCCAGCAGCCCCGCCCAGCGGGGGGGCCGCGACAATGAGCAGTTCTTC CASSPAQRGGRDNEQFF
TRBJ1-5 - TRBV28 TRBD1 TGTGCCAGCAGACAGACAGGGGGTGGCAATCAGCCCCAGCATTTT CASRQTGGGNQPQHF
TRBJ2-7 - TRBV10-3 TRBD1 TGTGCCATCAGGCCCGGGACAGGGTACGAGCAGTACTTC CAIRPGTGYEQYF
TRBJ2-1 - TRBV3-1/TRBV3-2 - TGTGCCAGCAGCCAAGATTACCAGATCTACAATGAGCAGTTCTTC CASSQDYQIYNEQFF
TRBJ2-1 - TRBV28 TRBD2 TGTGCCAGCAGTTTTGTGACTAGCGGGGGGAACGGCAACAATGAGCAGTTCTTC CASSFVTSGGNGNNEQFF
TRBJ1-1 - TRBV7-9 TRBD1 TGTGCCCGAGCAGGGGGGAACACTGAAGCTTTCTTT CARAGGNTEAFF
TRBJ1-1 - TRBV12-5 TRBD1 TGTGCTAGTGGTGCAGACAGGGGGGGATCTGAAGCTTTCTTT CASGADRGGSEAFF
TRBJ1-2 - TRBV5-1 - TGCGCCAGCAGCTTCGGAGGGGCCCCTAACTATGGCTACACCTTC CASSFGGAPNYGYTF
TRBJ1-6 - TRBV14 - TGTGCCAGCAGCCAAGGGGCCCATACACCCCTCCACTTT CASSQGAHTPLHF
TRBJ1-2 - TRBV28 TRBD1 TGTGCCAGCAGGGGACAGTTTGGCTACACCTTC CASRGQFGYTF
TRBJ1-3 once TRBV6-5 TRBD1 TGTGCCAGCAGAGCGGACAGGGTTGGTGGAAACACCATATATTTT CASRADRVGGNTIYF
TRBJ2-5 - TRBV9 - TGTGCCAGCAGCGTAGACGGGGGAGCGGTACAAGAGACCCAGTACTTC CASSVDGGAVQETQYF
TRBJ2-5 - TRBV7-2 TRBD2 TGTGCCAGCAGCCCCATTGGGACTAGGCAAGAGACCCAGTACTTC CASSPIGTRQETQYF
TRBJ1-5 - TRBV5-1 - TGCGCCAGCAGCTTGAGCCCATCTAGCAATCAGCCCCAGCATTTT CASSLSPSSNQPQHF
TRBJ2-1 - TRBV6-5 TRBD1 TGTGCCAGCAGCGCCGGACAGGGTCCCTACAATGAGCAGTTCTTC CASSAGQGPYNEQFF
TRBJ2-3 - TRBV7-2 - TGTGCCAGCAGGATAGGGGGGGCTACAGATACGCAGTATTTT CASRIGGATDTQYF
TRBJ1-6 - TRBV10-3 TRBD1 TGTGCCATCAGTGAGGGGGGACAGGACAATTCACCCCTCCACTTT CAISEGGQDNSPLHF
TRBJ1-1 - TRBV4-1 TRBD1 TGCGCCAGCAGCCAAGGAAGGACAGGGGTGAACACTGAAGCTTTCTTT CASSQGRTGVNTEAFF
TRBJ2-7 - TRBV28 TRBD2 TGTGCCAGCAGGAAGTCGAGCGGGGGGTACGAGCAGTACTTC CASRKSSGGYEQYF
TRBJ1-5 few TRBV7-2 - TGTGCCAGCAGTTTTCAGGGAGGGGGCAATCAGCCCCAGCATTTT CASSFQGGGNQPQHF
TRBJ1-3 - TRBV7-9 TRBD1 TGTGCCAGCAAAGGACAGGGGTTCTCTGGAAACACCATATATTTT CASKGQGFSGNTIYF
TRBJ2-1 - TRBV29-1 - TGCAGCGTTGCGTCAGGGTGGGGTAATGAGCAGTTCTTC CSVASGWGNEQFF
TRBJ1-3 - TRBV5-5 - TGTGCCAGCAGCCCAGATAGGACACTGGGAAACACCATATATTTT CASSPDRTLGNTIYF
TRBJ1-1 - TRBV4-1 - TGCGCCAGCAGCCAAGCAGAGGATTTACTTTTTGAAGCTTTCTTT CASSQAEDLLFEAFF
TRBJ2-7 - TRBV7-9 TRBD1 TGTGCCAGCAGCTCCTGGGACAGGGGAGTAACCTACGAGCAGTACTTC CASSSWDRGVTYEQYF
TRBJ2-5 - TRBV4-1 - TGCGCCAGCAGCCACCAGGGTTATCGAGAAGAGACCCAGTACTTC CASSHQGYREETQYF
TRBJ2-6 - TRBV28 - TGTGCCAGCAATCTTGCGGGGCAGCCCTCTGGGGCCAACGTCCTGACTTTC CASNLAGQPSGANVLTF
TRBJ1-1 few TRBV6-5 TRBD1 TGTGCCAGCAGTTCGACAGGGGGAACGAACACTGAAGCTTTCTTT CASSSTGGTNTEAFF
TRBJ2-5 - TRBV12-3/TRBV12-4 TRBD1 TGTGCCAGCAGCACTCAGGGGGAAAAGACCCAGTACTTC CASSTQGEKTQYF
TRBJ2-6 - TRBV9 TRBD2 TGTGCCAGCAGCAAAGGGACTAGCGGGGGGGCTGGGGCCAACGTCCTGACTTTC CASSKGTSGGAGANVLTF
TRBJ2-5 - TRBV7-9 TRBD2 TGTGCCAGCAGCTTACATCCCCAAGCGGGGCCCCAAGAGACCCAGTACTTC CASSLHPQAGPQETQYF
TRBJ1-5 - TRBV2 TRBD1 TGTGCCAGCAGTAAGGGACAGGGAACCCAGCCCCAGCATTTT CASSKGQGTQPQHF